This note documents a single T cell receptor (beta chain) sequence. Clones were sequenced by immunoSEQ multiplex PCR, and TCRdb holds only the in-frame ones, with some missing. Altogether approximately 96,000 clones are present, approximately 81% being singletons, with the ten largest covering roughly a tenth. These data come from a study of blood T cell repertoires in COVID-19. Study background: T cells, B-cell-depleted T cells, or PBMCs provided the cDNA or gDNA that served as material.

The CDR3 totals 16 residues. Per the germline V gene, CDR1 is SGHNT and CDR2 is YYREEE (reference sequence). With 4 bases clipped from V and 4 bases from J, the junction kept 8 bases outside the gene matches. This chain joins TRBV5-4 and TRBJ1-1; TRBD1 matches at 12 bases. The receptor was isolated from an elderly woman with acute or convalescent COVID-19. The material sequenced was peripheral blood. CDR3 in amino acids: CASSPGQGAGGTEAFF. The CDR3 DNA reads TGTGCCAGCAGCCCGGGACAGGGGGCAGGGGGCACTGAAGCTTTCTTT.